This TCR beta chain originates from a study of T cells in Graves' hyperthyroidism and ophthalmopathy. Points from the study as a whole: For ophthalmopathy, model prediction preceded onset by a median about 6 months.

Newly diagnosed hyperthyroidism patients aged 18 to 65 years had disease lasting under 2 months. The PBMCs had their origin in 7.5 to 10 ml of fresh peripheral blood. V lost 2 bases to trimming and J lost 6 bases, with 20 bases between them. There are 16 residues in the CDR3. Germline lookup yields CDR1 SGHTA and CDR2 FQGNSA. This clonotype has a count of ten or more. Its antigen is as yet unknown. Amplification yielded TCR beta CDR3 regions, with RNA transcripts as the source. Using the HTBI primer set, a first-round RT-PCR was run on the TCR CDR3. MiXCR was run by TCRdb on the multiplex PCR reads, yielding one entry per CDR3 protein. This table has a few hundred thousand distinct CDR3 sequences, more than 15% appearing once.

The sequenced sample was blood. The receptor's source is a woman under 40 with Graves' hyperthyroidism. The V call is TRBV7-2, the J call TRBJ2-7; possible D gene TRBD1, 6 bases. The CDR3 DNA is TGTGCCAGCAGCTTACAAGCCGGGACAATCCTGACCGAGCAGTACTTC. Its translation: CASSLQAGTILTEQYF.